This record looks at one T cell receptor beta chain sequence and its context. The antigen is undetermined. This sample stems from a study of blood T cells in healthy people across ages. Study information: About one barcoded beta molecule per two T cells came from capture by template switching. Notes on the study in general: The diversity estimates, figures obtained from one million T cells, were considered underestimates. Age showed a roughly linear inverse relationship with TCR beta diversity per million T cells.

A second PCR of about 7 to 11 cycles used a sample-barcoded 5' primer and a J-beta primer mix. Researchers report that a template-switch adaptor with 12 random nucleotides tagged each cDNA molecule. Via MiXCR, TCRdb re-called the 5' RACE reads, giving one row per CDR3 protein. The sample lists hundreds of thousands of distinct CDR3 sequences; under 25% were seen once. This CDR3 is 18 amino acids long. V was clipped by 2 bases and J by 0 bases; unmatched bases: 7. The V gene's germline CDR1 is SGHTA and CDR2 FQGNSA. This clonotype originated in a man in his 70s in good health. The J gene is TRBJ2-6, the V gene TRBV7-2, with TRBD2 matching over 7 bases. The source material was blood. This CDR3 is CASSLLAGVYSGANVLTF. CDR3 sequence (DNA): TGTGCCAGCAGCTTATTGGCGGGAGTCTACTCTGGGGCCAACGTCCTGACTTTC. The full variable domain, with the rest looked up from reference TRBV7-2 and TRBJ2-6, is GAGVSQSPSNKVTEKGKDVELRCDPISGHTALYWYRQSLGQGLEFLIYFQGNSAPDKSGLPSDRFSAERTGGSVSTLTIQRTQQEDSAVYLCASSLLAGVYSGANVLTFGAGSRLTVL.